This T cell receptor beta chain was sequenced for a study of shared clonotypes between healthy human individuals (dated by TCRdb to 2019 to 2021). Study-level background: A few men and two women, aged 18 to 49 years, made up the cohort. To estimate repertoire size and how much clonotypes are shared between individuals, the study performed deep sequencing of blood TCR repertoires from about 5 healthy adults. Different laboratories and diverse techniques were used to prepare libraries and sequence TCR repertoires, to increase sequencing depth and limit assay-specific biases. Between about 0.94 and 8.9 billion PBMCs per donor were obtained by leukapheresis.

CDR1 and CDR2 are read off the germline V gene as MGHRA and YSYEKL. The CDR3 contains 14 residues, cysteine and phenylalanine counted. The DNA shown is the 42-base CDR3, in frame from base 1. Trimming accounts for 2 bases at V and 7 bases at J, while the number of junction bases matched to no gene is 6. Using the deep immunoSEQ assay, multiplex PCR amplified TCR CDR3 regions from genomic DNA. Extracted genomic DNA from each cell subset was distributed evenly across all wells of several immunoSEQ 96-well plates, and each plate was treated as a replicate. For unsorted PBMC, around 290 ng of genomic DNA, equivalent to approximately 28,000 T cell genomes, went into each replicate PCR. Unsorted PBMC genomic DNA was sequenced across ten immunoSEQ deep assay plates. Purified libraries were quantified with a Qubit 3.0 fluorometer, sized on a Bioanalyzer 2100, and re-quantified with the KAPA Library Quantification kit. Every immunoSEQ 96-well plate was sequenced on a dedicated single-read 150-cycle Illumina NextSeq 550 flow cell. In the original analysis: Because the immunoSEQ output held only junctional sequences and lacked quality scores, the filtering could not match the filtering applied to full-length reads. Sequences were annotated with PyIR, a Python wrapper for IgBLAST v1.9, and V/J genes and CDR3 were assigned using IMGT germline references. Any read was removed if the V/J assignment was weak (E-value above 1e-6), the CDR3 was missing, or the read contained stop codons, out-of-frame junctions, or ambiguous translated residues. A V3J clonotype was defined by an identical inferred V gene, J gene, and CDR3 amino acid sequence. The percentage overlap between two repertoires was calculated by dividing the number of shared unique clonotypes by the size of the smaller repertoire. Repertoire richness was assessed with RTK rarefaction, the Chao1 estimator, and Recon v2.1 estimates of unobserved clonotypes. TCRdb's version of the immuneACCESS table is confined to in-frame rearrangements and falls short of the full clone set. An unresolved V gene accounts for under half of the shortfall where checked; the remainder is of unknown origin. V, J and clone size are taken as reported in that table, and D and trimming were inferred from the DNA itself. The sample has about 92,000 clones on record, less than 60% of them singletons. The ten largest clones add up to more than 13% of the sample.

The donors were healthy, HIV-negative adults who had no recently reported acute infections or vaccinations. Only Caucasian adults living in Nashville, Tennessee, USA were represented among the donors. For unsorted samples, some 90 million PBMCs were counted and genomic DNA was extracted with the QIAamp DNA Blood Mini kit. Blood was collected by leukapheresis, and PBMCs were isolated by Ficoll-Histopaque density gradient centrifugation and then cryopreserved in liquid nitrogen vapor phase. Study-level results and caveats: Based on pairwise subsampling, the degree of clonotype sharing among donors was expected to be affected by sequencing depth. Sampling was restricted to blood, and TCR repertoires in tissue are likely to differ from TCR repertoires in blood. Because the study included only a small number of donors, the genetic and exposure-history diversity represented was limited.

As to this clone: The antigen it recognizes is unknown. No clone much larger than this one lies a single base away; base qualities are absent.

The chain is encoded by TRBV4-1 joined to TRBJ1-2; 8 junctional bases match TRBD1. This receptor was identified in a middle-aged woman in good health. Some clones in this sample may be carry-over from other donors' samples. Sequencing was performed on PBMCs. The DNA reads as follows: TGCGCCAGCAGCCAACCGGGACAGGTCTTTGGCTACACCTTC. Translated, it reads CASSQPGQVFGYTF.